The clone carrying this TCR beta chain appeared a single time. This sample is drawn from a study of blood T cell repertoires in COVID-19. Overall study context: The study drew acute and convalescent COVID-19 samples from the United States, Italy and Spain. In each case, the material was cDNA or gDNA derived from T cells, B-cell-depleted T cells, or PBMCs.

Per the original data handling: It was from reference gene primer amplification that nucleated cell counts were estimated. TCRdb's table, derived via immunoSEQ multiplex PCR, lists solely in-frame clones and lacks some. V and J calls and clone size are given by that table; D and trimming were obtained from the DNA. Altogether roughly 99,000 clones are present, 84% being singletons, with the ten largest covering roughly 4.4%. V lost 4 bases and J 7 bases, leaving 19 bases between the germline ends. The CDR3 is 16 amino acids. The germline V gene has CDR1 MNHEY and CDR2 SVGAGI. Sequenced sample: peripheral blood. This receptor was taken from a human donor in a cohort sampled during active COVID-19. The chain carries TRBV6-5 and TRBJ2-2; tentatively, D is TRBD2 (7 bases). The CDR3 DNA is TGTGCCAGCAGTTCGGGGGGCCCAGCGGGTCACGGGGAGCTGTTTTTT. Translating gives CASSSGGPAGHGELFF.